This T cell receptor beta chain originates from a study of breast tumors, draining lymph nodes, adjacent tissues. Study-level findings and limits: Tumor and nontumor repertoires were significantly more similar in luminal-like than in basal-like breast cancer. Tumors had less TCR diversity than lymph nodes, more than nontumor tissue.

Via MiXCR, TCRdb re-called the multiplex PCR reads, giving one row per CDR3 protein. The sample yields approximately 52,000 distinct CDR3 sequences, roughly two fifths seen once. The germline V gene encodes CDR1 MGHRA and CDR2 YSYEKL. The CDR3 has 17 residues. The V segment lost 0 bases and the J segment 4 bases; nucleotides outside the gene matches: 5. About this clonotype: What it binds is not known.

J is TRBJ2-2 and V is TRBV4-1; 10 nucleotides match TRBD2. This TCR was recovered from a female donor with breast cancer. Some clones in this sample may be carry-over from other donors' samples. The specimen was breast tumor tissue. The CDR3 coding sequence is TGCGCCAGCAGCCAAGAATTCCCTAGCGGGAGCACCGGGGAGCTGTTTTTT. Its translation: CASSQEFPSGSTGELFF.